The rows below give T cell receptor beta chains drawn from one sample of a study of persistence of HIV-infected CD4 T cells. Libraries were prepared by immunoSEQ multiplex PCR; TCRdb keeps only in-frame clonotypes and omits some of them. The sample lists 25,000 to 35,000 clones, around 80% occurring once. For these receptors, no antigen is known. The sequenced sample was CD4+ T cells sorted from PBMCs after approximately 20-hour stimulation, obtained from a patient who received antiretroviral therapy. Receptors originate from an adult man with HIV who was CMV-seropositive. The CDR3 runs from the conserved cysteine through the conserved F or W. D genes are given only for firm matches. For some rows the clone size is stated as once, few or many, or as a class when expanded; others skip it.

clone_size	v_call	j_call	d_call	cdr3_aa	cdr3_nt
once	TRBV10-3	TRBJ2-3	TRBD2	CATGGAGTDTQYF	TGTGCCACCGGGGGGGCCGGGACAGATACGCAGTATTTT
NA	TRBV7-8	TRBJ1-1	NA	CASGPDRVMNTEAFF	TGTGCCAGCGGACCGGACAGAGTTATGAACACTGAAGCTTTCTTT
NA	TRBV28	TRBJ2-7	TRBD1	CASRYRGPYEQYF	TGTGCCAGCAGGTACAGGGGGCCCTACGAGCAGTACTTC
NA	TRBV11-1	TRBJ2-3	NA	CASNTQEHGTQYF	TGTGCCAGCAACACACAGGAGCACGGTACGCAGTATTTT
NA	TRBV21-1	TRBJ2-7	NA	CASSKGGGEYEQYF	TGTGCCAGCAGCAAAGGGGGGGGAGAGTACGAGCAGTACTTC
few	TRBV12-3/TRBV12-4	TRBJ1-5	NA	CANGRGNQPQHF	TGTGCCAATGGGAGGGGCAATCAGCCCCAGCATTTT
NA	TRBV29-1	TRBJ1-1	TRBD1	CSVVSDRGLREAFF	TGCAGCGTGGTTTCGGACAGGGGGCTCCGAGAAGCTTTCTTT
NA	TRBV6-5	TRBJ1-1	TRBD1	CASSLTGGVGTEAFF	TGTGCCAGCAGTTTGACAGGGGGCGTTGGCACTGAAGCTTTCTTT
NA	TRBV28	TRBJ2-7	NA	CASSLEYGRGSEQYF	TGTGCCAGCAGTTTAGAGTACGGCAGGGGCTCCGAGCAGTACTTC
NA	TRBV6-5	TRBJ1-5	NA	CASRVPGARNQPQHF	TGTGCCAGCAGGGTCCCGGGGGCGCGGAATCAGCCCCAGCATTTT
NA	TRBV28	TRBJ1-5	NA	CASSYGTQQPQHF	TGTGCCAGCAGTTACGGGACACAGCAGCCCCAGCATTTT
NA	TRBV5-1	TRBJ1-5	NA	CASSLGVSQPQHF	TGCGCCAGCAGCTTGGGGGTGAGCCAGCCCCAGCATTTT
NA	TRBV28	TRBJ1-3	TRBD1	CASSLRTGTSGNTIYF	TGTGCCAGCAGTTTAAGGACAGGGACCTCTGGAAACACCATATATTTT
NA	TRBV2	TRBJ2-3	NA	CASSTRRGVTDTQYF	TGTGCCAGCTCCACGAGACGGGGAGTCACAGATACGCAGTATTTT
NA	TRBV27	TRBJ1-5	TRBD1	CASSFGGTGGQPQHF	TGTGCCAGCAGTTTTGGCGGGACAGGGGGTCAGCCCCAGCATTTT
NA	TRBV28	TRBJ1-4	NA	CASSFQGSGTNEKLFF	TGTGCCAGCAGTTTTCAGGGTTCTGGAACTAATGAAAAACTGTTTTTT
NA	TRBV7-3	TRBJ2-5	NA	CASSLDPGSGTQYF	TGTGCCAGCAGCTTAGATCCGGGCTCGGGGACCCAGTACTTC
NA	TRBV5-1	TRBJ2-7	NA	CASSDRNAQGHEQYF	TGCGCCAGCAGCGATCGTAATGCTCAGGGTCACGAGCAGTACTTC
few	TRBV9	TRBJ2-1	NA	CASSVGGKRVNFSYNEQFF	TGTGCCAGCAGCGTAGGAGGGAAGAGGGTTAATTTTTCCTACAATGAGCAGTTCTTC
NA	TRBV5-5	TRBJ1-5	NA	CASSEDSLNQPQHF	TGTGCCAGCAGCGAGGACAGCCTCAATCAGCCCCAGCATTTT
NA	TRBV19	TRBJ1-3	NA	CASRSRFSGNTIYF	TGTGCCAGTAGGAGCAGGTTCTCTGGAAACACCATATATTTT
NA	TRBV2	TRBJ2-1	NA	CASSVGVYNEQFF	TGTGCCAGCAGTGTGGGAGTCTACAATGAGCAGTTCTTC
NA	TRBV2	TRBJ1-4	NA	CASRYQMKNEKLFF	TGTGCCAGCAGGTATCAGATGAAAAATGAAAAACTGTTTTTT
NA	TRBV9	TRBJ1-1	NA	CASSVVGGNTEAFF	TGTGCCAGCAGCGTAGTGGGGGGGAACACTGAAGCTTTCTTT
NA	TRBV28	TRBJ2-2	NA	CASSFGTGGELFF	TGTGCCAGCAGTTTTGGCACCGGCGGGGAGCTGTTTTTT
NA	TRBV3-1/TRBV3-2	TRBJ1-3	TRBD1	CASSPILTGFRNTIYF	TGTGCCAGCAGCCCAATATTGACAGGGTTTCGAAACACCATATATTTT